The sequence of this T cell receptor (beta chain) was determined in a study of T cells after posttransplantation cyclophosphamide. Overall study findings and caveats: Later blood repertoires were often dominated by clones from the donor CD8+ memory compartment. Skin or GI-infiltrating T cells shared few TRB sequences with blood.

The CDR3 is 12 amino acids. V shed 4 bases and J shed 4 bases, with 4 bases lying between them. Germline V CDR1 and CDR2: MDHEN, SYDVKM. Only in-frame clones appear in the TCRdb table, and some are missing; sequencing was by immunoSEQ multiplex PCR. The sample was found to contain about 41,000 clones, and every one recurs. On the day of bone marrow donation, the related graft donor provided peripheral blood. This clone was seen more than once but under ten times. As yet, its antigen is unknown. Sample: PBMCs. The chain carries TRBV28 and TRBJ2-2; D uncertain. This TCR derives from a young man in good health and a related stem cell transplant donor. The CDR3 sequence: CASSSGTGELFF. CDR3 bases: TGTGCCAGCAGTTCCGGCACCGGGGAGCTGTTTTTT.